The T cell receptor (beta chain) described here comes from a study of cytomegalovirus exposure and HLA in healthy donors. Method: immunoSEQ multiplex PCR; TCRdb's copy keeps in-frame clones and lacks some. The sample lists 70,000 or so clones; 94% were seen once. The germline V gene encodes CDR1 MGHRA and CDR2 YSYEKL. CDR3 length: 14 amino acids. Germline trimming cut 4 bases from V and 7 bases from J; bases unmatched to any gene: 4. The TCR originated in a young woman in good health and CMV-seropositive. The genes are TRBV4-1 and TRBJ2-1, with 10 bases matching TRBD2. The source material was PBMCs. CDR3 residues: CASSPLAGENEQFF. The CDR3 nucleotides read TGCGCCAGCAGCCCTCTAGCGGGAGAAAATGAGCAGTTCTTC.